This T cell receptor (beta chain) was retrieved from a study of monozygotic twins with inflammatory bowel disease. Study-level findings and limits: Whereas healthy co-twins had higher TCRbeta diversity (inverse Simpson), IBD patients had lower diversity.

The CDR3 loop spans 13 amino acids. Germline values: CDR1 SGHRS, CDR2 YFSETQ. A total RNA quantity of roughly 3,300 ng went into each TCR library. TCRdb re-called the 5' RACE reads and shows each CDR3 protein once, DNA omitted. The sample has a few hundred thousand distinct CDR3 sequences, and its top ten clones hold approximately 1.6%. Turning to this clonotype: Its antigen is not identified.

The sample comprised blood. The chain employs TRBV5-1 and TRBJ2-7. This receptor was taken from a human donor with ulcerative colitis or Crohn's disease, or a healthy co-twin of an affected twin (not recorded which). CDR3 sequence reads: CASGTKYGDEQYF.